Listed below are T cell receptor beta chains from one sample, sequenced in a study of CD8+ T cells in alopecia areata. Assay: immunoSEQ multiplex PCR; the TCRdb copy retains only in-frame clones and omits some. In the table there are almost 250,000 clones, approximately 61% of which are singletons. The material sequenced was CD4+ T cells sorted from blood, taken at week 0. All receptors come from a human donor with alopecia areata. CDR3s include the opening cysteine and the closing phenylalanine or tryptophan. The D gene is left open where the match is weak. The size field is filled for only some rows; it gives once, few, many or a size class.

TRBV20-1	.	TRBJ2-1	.	TGCAGTGCTACGCATGGGGAGCAGTTCTTC	CSATHGEQFF
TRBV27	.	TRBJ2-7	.	TGTGCCAGCAAGACCCAGGGACGCCTAGACGAGCAGTACTTC	CASKTQGRLDEQYF
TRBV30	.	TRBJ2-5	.	TGTGCCTGGAGTGTACAGAGGTCGTCCCAAGAGACCCAGTACTTC	CAWSVQRSSQETQYF
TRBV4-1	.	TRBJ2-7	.	TGCGCCAGCAGCCAACTGTTACAGCTCCCTTACGAGCAGTACTTC	CASSQLLQLPYEQYF
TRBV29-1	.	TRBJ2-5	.	TGCAGCGCCGAAGGGCAGTTAAAAGAGACCCAGTACTTC	CSAEGQLKETQYF
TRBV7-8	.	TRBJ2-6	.	TGTGCCAGCAGCTACGGAGGGATCCCGACCTCTGGGGCCAACGTCCTGACTTTC	CASSYGGIPTSGANVLTF
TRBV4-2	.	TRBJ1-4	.	TGTGCCAGCAGCCAAGATGTTGCTGAGAGAAGGGCAAAACTGTTTTTT	CASSQDVAERRAKLFF
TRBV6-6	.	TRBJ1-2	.	TGTGCCAGCAGTTATCCCGACGGCTATGGCTACACCTTC	CASSYPDGYGYTF
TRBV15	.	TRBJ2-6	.	TGTGCCACCAGGGGATCTATTAGCTCTGGGGCCAACGTCCTGACTTTC	CATRGSISSGANVLTF
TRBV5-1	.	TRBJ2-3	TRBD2	TGCGCCAGCAGCTTGGAGAATAGCGGGGTCACAGATACGCAGTATTTT	CASSLENSGVTDTQYF
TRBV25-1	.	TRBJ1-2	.	TGTGCCAGCAGACGGGAGAACTATGGCTACACCTTC	CASRRENYGYTF
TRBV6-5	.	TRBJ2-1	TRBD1	TGTGCCAGCAGTTACCAAGACACAGGGGGTGTTGAGCAGTTCTTC	CASSYQDTGGVEQFF
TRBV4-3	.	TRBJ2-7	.	TGCGCCAGCAGCCAAGATTCAGGGAGGACCTACGAGCAGTACTTC	CASSQDSGRTYEQYF
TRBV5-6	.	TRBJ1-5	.	TGTGCCAGCAGCTTGTATGGCCAGCCCCAATATCAGCCCCAGCATTTT	CASSLYGQPQYQPQHF
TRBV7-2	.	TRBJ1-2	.	TGTGCCAGCAGCTTATCGGCGAACTATGGCTACACCTTC	CASSLSANYGYTF
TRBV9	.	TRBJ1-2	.	TGTGCCAGCGTACCAGGGAATGTGGGTGGTGGCTACACCTTC	CASVPGNVGGGYTF
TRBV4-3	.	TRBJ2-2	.	TGCGCCAGCAGCCACATTTATTCCGGGGAGCTGTTTTTT	CASSHIYSGELFF
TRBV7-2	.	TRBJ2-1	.	TGTGCCAGCAGCCCGTGGGGGGCAGGGATCAATGAGCAGTTCTTC	CASSPWGAGINEQFF
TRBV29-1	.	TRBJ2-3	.	TGCAGCGTTTCCGGGTCCACAGATACGCAGTATTTT	CSVSGSTDTQYF
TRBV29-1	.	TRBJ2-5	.	TGCAGCGTTGAAGATACAGGGCTCGGGGGAGAGACCCAGTACTTC	CSVEDTGLGGETQYF
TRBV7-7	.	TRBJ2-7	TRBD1	TGTGCTAGCAGCCAAACAGGGGATGGGGAGCAGTACTTC	CASSQTGDGEQYF
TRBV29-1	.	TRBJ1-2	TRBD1	TGCAGCTTACAGGGGAAAGATGGCTACACCTTC	CSLQGKDGYTF
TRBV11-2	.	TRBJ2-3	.	TGTGCCAGCAGCTTATCGGAACCCGAGACTCTGTATTTT	CASSLSEPETLYF
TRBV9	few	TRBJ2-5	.	TGTGCCAGCAGCGTGGGGGCCGACGAGACCCAGTACTTC	CASSVGADETQYF
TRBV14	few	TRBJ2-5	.	TGTGCCAGCAGCCAAGTTGGTTCCCAGTACTTC	CASSQVGSQYF
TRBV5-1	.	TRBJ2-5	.	TGCGCCAGCAGTACAGGGGCGGGGGAAGAGACCCAGTACTTC	CASSTGAGEETQYF
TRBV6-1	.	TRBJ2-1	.	TGTGCCAGCAGCCCGAGGAACAATGAGCAGTTCTTC	CASSPRNNEQFF
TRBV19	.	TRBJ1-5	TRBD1	TGTGCCAGTAGTATCCCTAGACAGGGACGCAATCAGCCCCAGCATTTT	CASSIPRQGRNQPQHF
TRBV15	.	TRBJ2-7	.	TGTGCCACCAGCAGAGATAAGCGGTCCGGGTACGAGCAGTACTTC	CATSRDKRSGYEQYF
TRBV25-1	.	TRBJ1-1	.	TGTGCCAGCAGTGATACCCCGAACACTGAAGCTTTCTTT	CASSDTPNTEAFF
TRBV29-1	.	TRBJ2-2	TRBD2	TGCAGCGTTGGGGGCCCCGGGACTAGCAGCGGGGAGCTGTTTTTT	CSVGGPGTSSGELFF
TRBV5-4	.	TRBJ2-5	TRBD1	TGTGCCAGCAGCCAGGACAGGGGAGAGACCCAGTACTTC	CASSQDRGETQYF
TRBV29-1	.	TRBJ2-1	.	TGCAGCGTTGAAGATGGGGGTTTCCGAAATGAGCAGTTCTTC	CSVEDGGFRNEQFF
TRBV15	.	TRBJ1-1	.	TGTGCCACCAGGGGCCAGAACACTGAAGCTTTCTTT	CATRGQNTEAFF
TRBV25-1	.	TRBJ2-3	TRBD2	TGTGCCAGCAGTGTCCAGGGCGGGGGGGCTTACAATACGCAGTATTTT	CASSVQGGGAYNTQYF
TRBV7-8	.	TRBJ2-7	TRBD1	TGTGCCAGCAGCAGACCCCGGGACAGGTCTGGCGAGCAGTACTTC	CASSRPRDRSGEQYF
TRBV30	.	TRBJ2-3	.	TGTGCCTGGACCCATACGGGCGCAGATACGCAGTATTTT	CAWTHTGADTQYF